The T cell receptor (beta chain) under discussion was sequenced for a study of human T cells and chemical hapten exposure. Trimming removed 0 bases at V and 2 bases at J, with 13 bases between. The CDR3 spans 16 residues. CDR1 and CDR2 from the germline V gene are MGHRA and YSYEKL. As for time point: patch test 3, about 24 weeks after DPC sensitization. Stated treatment: therapeutic diphenylcyclopropenone sensitization with weekly scalp DPC. MiXCR, run by TCRdb on the RACE reads, gives a single entry per CDR3 protein. The sample contains about 190,000 distinct CDR3 sequences, about 22% of which appear only once.

Sequenced material: whole blood, taken in connection with sensitization to the hapten diphenylcyclopropenone (DPC). This receptor was taken from a woman aged 40 to 50 with alopecia areata. Some clones in this sample may be carry-over from other donors' samples. The chain employs TRBV4-1 and TRBJ1-2; D is uncertain. The CDR3 sequence: CASSQDSSFSNYGYTF. CDR3 in DNA: TGCGCCAGCAGCCAAGATAGCAGCTTTTCCAACTATGGCTACACCTTC.